This T cell receptor (beta chain) originates from a study of blood T cell repertoires in COVID-19. Across the whole study: T cells, B-cell-depleted T cells, or PBMCs supplied cDNA or gDNA.

In the authors' methods: Amplified reference gene primers provided the basis for estimating nucleated cell counts. Clones were read by immunoSEQ multiplex PCR, and TCRdb kept only the in-frame ones, dropping some. The D gene and trimming were derived from the DNA, and the V and J assignments and clone size from that table. The sample yields about 280,000 clones, around 88% seen once. This clone was found once. After removal of 6 bases from V and 0 bases from J, the junction contained 7 bases not matched to a gene. Germline values: CDR1 SNHLY, CDR2 FYNNEI. There are 15 residues in the CDR3. This sequence joins TRBV2 and TRBJ1-1, with 7 nucleotides matching TRBD1. This TCR was sampled from a woman in her 30s who had recovered from COVID-19. The sequenced material came from peripheral blood. The CDR3 nucleotides are TGTGCCAGCAGAAGACAGGGTGGCATGAACACTGAAGCTTTCTTT. Protein sequence: CASRRQGGMNTEAFF.